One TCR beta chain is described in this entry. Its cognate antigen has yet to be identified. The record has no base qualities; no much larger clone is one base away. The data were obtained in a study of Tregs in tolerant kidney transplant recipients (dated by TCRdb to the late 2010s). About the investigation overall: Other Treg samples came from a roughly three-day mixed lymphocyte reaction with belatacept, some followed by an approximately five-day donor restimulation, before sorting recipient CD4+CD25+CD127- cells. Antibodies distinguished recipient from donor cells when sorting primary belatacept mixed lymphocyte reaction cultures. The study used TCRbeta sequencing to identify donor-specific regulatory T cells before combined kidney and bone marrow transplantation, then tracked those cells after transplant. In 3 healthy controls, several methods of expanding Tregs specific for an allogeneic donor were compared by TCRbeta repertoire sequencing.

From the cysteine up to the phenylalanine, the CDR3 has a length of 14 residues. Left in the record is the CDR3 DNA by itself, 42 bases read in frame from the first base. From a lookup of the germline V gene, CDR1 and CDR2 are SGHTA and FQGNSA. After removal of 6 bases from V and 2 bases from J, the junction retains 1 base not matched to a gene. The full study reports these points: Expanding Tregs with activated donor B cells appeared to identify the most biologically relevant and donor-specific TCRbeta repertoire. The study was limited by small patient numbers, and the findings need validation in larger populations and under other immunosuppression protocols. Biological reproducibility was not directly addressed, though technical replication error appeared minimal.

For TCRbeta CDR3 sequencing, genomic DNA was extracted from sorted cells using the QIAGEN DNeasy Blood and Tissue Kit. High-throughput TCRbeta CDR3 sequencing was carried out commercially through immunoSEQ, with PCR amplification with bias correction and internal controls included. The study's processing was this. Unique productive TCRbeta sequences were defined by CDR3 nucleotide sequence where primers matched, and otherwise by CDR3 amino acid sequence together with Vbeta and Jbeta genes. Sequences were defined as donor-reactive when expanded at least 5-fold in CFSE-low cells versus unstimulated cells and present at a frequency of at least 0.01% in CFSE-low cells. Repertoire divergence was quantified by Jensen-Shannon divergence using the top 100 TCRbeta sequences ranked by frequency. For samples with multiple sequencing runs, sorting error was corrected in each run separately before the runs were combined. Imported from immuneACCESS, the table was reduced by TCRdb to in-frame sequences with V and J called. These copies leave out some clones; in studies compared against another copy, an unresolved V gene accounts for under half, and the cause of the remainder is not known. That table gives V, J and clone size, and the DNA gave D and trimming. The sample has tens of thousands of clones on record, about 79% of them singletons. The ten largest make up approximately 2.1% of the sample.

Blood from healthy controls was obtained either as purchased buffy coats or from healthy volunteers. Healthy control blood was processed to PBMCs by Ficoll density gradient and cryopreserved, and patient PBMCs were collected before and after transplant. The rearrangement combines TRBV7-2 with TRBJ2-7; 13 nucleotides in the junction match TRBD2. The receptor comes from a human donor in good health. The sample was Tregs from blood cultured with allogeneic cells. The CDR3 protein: CASRLAGGTYEQYF. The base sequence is TGTGCCAGCAGACTAGCGGGGGGGACCTACGAGCAGTACTTC. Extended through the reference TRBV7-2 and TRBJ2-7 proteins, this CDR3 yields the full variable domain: GAGVSQSPSNKVTEKGKDVELRCDPISGHTALYWYRQSLGQGLEFLIYFQGNSAPDKSGLPSDRFSAERTGGSVSTLTIQRTQQEDSAVYLCASRLAGGTYEQYFGPGTRLTVT.